What follows describes a single T cell receptor (beta chain). V dropped 2 bases and J dropped 1 base, with 10 bases sitting between them. Germline loops: CDR1 SGHRS, CDR2 YFSETQ. The CDR3 loop spans 15 amino acids. This record belongs to a study of blood T cell repertoires in COVID-19. Study-wide context: The study drew acute and convalescent COVID-19 samples from the United States, Italy and Spain.

All enrollees were roughly 18 to 95 years old and from about two dozen US areas. Membership in each cohort depended on participant-reported clinical history. Exposed participants encountered a COVID-19 case during the 2 weeks preceding study entry. The assay was immunoSEQ multiplex PCR, and TCRdb's table has in-frame clones only and misses some. In the table there are 250,000 or so clones, 88% of which are singletons. J is TRBJ2-1 and V is TRBV5-1; the D gene is possibly TRBD2 (6 bases). The source is a woman in her twenties or thirties who had been exposed to COVID-19. The sample comprised PBMCs or T cells enriched from blood (not recorded which). DNA of the CDR3: TGCGCCAGCAGCTTCCGGGACTGGTCCTACAATGAGCAGTTCTTC. Its translation: CASSFRDWSYNEQFF.